This TCR beta chain emerged from a study of identical twins. Regarding the study as a whole: Insertion counts were lower in abundant cord blood beta clonotypes, a trend that memory repertoires did not show. The presence of invariant MAIT and iNKT cells could partly confound analyses of zero-insertion sequences. Sequences that were out-of-frame, alpha and twin-shared displayed an excess of low generation probability.

This CDR3 is 14 amino acids long. Germline assignment: CDR1 KGHSH and CDR2 LQKENI. V was trimmed by 8 bases and J by 3 bases, leaving 16 bases between them. About this clonotype: Its antigen is as yet unknown.

TCRdb reanalysed the 5' RACE reads using MiXCR and keeps one entry per CDR3 protein. The sample yields 540,000 or so distinct CDR3 sequences, about 20% seen once. This sample was shared with a second study, whose subject was yellow fever vaccine responses in identical twins. As that study records: Twins reportedly had a vaccine T cell response that seemed partly convergent, partly personalized.

This rearrangement joins TRBV18 to TRBJ1-1; D is perhaps TRBD1 (5 bases). Input material: CD4+ T cells sorted from blood. This TCR came from a young woman in good health. CDR3 bases: TGTGCCAGCGGAGCAGGTGGGGGAGACACTGAAGCTTTCTTT. This codes for CASGAGGGDTEAFF. The whole variable domain, remainder taken from reference TRBV18 and TRBJ1-1, is NAGVMQNPRHLVRRRGQEARLRCSPMKGHSHVYWYRQLPEEGLKFMVYLQKENIIDESGMPKERFSAEFPKEGPSILRIQQVVRGDSAAYFCASGAGGGDTEAFFGQGTRLTVV.